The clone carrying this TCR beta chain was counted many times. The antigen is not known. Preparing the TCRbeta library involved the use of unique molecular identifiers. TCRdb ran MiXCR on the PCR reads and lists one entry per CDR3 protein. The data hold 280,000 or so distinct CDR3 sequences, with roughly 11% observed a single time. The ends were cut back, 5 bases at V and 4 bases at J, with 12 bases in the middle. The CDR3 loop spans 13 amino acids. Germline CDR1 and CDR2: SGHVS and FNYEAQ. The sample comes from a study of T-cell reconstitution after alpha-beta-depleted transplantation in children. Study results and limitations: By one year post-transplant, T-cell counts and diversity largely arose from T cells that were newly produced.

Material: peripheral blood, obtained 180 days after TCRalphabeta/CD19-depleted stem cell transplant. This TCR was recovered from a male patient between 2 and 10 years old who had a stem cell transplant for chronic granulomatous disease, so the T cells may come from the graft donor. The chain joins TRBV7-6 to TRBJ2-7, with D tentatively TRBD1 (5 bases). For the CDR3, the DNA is TGTGCCAGCAGCCGCATACAGGATTACGAGCAGTACTTC. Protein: CASSRIQDYEQYF. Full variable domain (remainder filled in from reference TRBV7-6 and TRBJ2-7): GAGVSQSPRYKVTKRGQDVALRCDPISGHVSLYWYRQALGQGPEFLTYFNYEAQQDKSGLPNDRFSAERPEGSISTLTIQRTEQRDSAMYRCASSRIQDYEQYFGPGTRLTVT.